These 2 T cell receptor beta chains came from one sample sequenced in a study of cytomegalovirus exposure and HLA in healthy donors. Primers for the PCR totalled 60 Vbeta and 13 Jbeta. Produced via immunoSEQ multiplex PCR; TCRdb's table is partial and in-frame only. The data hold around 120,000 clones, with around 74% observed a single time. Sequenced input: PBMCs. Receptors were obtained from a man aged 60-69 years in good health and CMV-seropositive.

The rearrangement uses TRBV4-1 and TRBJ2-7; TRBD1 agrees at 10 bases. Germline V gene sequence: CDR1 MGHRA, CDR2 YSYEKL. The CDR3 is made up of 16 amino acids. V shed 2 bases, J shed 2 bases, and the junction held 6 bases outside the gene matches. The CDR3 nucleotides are TGCGCCAGCAGCCAATATGCGGGACAGGGGCCCTACGAGCAGTACTTC. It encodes CASSQYAGQGPYEQYF.

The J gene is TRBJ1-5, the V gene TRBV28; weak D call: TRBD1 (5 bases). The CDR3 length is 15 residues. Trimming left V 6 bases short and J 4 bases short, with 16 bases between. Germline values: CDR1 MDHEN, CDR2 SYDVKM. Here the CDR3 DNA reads TGTGCCAGCAGCACCCGGGGGGTGTCAAATCAGCCCCAGCATTTT. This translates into CASSTRGVSNQPQHF.